These T cell receptor beta chains were read from a single sample in a study of blood T cell repertoires in COVID-19. The table came from immunoSEQ multiplex PCR; TCRdb's copy has only in-frame clones and leaves some out. The sample yields tens of thousands of clones, roughly four fifths seen once. Sequencing was performed on peripheral blood. Source of these receptors: a human donor in a cohort sampled during active COVID-19. Both conserved end residues are part of each CDR3. D genes are given only for firm matches. Part of the rows lack a size; the others show once, few, many or a class for expanded clones.

j_call	d_call	cdr3_length	clone_size	v_call	cdr3_aa	cdr3_nt
TRBJ2-2	TRBD2	15	.	TRBV7-3	CASSQGEGRTGELFF	TGTGCCAGCAGCCAAGGGGAGGGGAGAACCGGGGAGCTGTTTTTT
TRBJ1-5	TRBD1	16	.	TRBV19	CASSIDRGEPNQPQHF	TGTGCCAGTAGTATCGACAGGGGGGAACCCAATCAGCCCCAGCATTTT
TRBJ1-1	TRBD1	14	.	TRBV19	CASSLGQANAEAFF	TGTGCCAGTAGTTTGGGACAGGCGAACGCTGAAGCTTTCTTT
TRBJ2-2	.	14	.	TRBV19	CASSILRDTGELFF	TGTGCCAGTAGTATTCTCAGGGACACCGGGGAGCTGTTTTTT
TRBJ1-1	.	15	few	TRBV13	CASSRLRDLNTEAFF	TGTGCCAGCAGCAGATTACGGGACTTGAACACTGAAGCTTTCTTT
TRBJ2-3	.	13	once	TRBV25-1	CASSRLVTDTQYF	TGTGCCAGCAGTCGACTAGTCACAGATACGCAGTATTTT
TRBJ1-4	.	13	once	TRBV7-9	CASSLLGGEKLFF	TGTGCCAGCAGCTTACTTGGGGGCGAAAAACTGTTTTTT
TRBJ2-3	.	14	.	TRBV5-1	CASSWAGGTDTQYF	TGCGCCAGCAGCTGGGCCGGGGGCACAGATACGCAGTATTTT
TRBJ2-1	.	17	once	TRBV7-9	CASSLAPGLFTYNEQFF	TGTGCCAGCAGCTTAGCACCGGGACTGTTCACCTACAATGAGCAGTTCTTC
TRBJ2-7	TRBD2	15	.	TRBV6-2/TRBV6-3	CASSYGGSGRYEQYF	TGTGCCAGCAGTTACGGGGGTAGCGGGAGGTACGAGCAGTACTTC
TRBJ2-1	.	12	.	TRBV12-3/TRBV12-4	CASSSGLVEQFF	TGTGCCAGCAGTTCGGGACTGGTTGAGCAGTTCTTC
TRBJ2-5	TRBD2	16	.	TRBV7-2	CASSLGSSGRGETQYF	TGTGCCAGCAGCTTAGGCTCTAGCGGGAGGGGAGAGACCCAGTACTTC
TRBJ1-6	.	14	.	TRBV10-1	CASSESVRNSPLHF	TGCGCCAGCAGTGAGTCGGTCAGGAATTCACCCCTCCACTTT
TRBJ2-5	TRBD2	18	.	TRBV28	CASTYYSGSKAGGETQYF	TGTGCCAGCACCTACTATTCAGGAAGTAAGGCGGGAGGAGAGACCCAGTACTTC
TRBJ2-1	TRBD2	15	few	TRBV5-1	CASSFSSGRAGEQFF	TGCGCCAGCAGCTTCTCTAGCGGGAGGGCCGGTGAGCAGTTCTTC
TRBJ1-4	.	14	.	TRBV30	CAWSGLGHNEKLFF	TGTGCCTGGAGTGGATTGGGGCATAATGAAAAACTGTTTTTT
TRBJ1-4	.	15	few	TRBV27	CASSLRGSRNEKLFF	TGTGCCAGCAGTTTACGCGGCAGCCGCAATGAAAAACTGTTTTTT
TRBJ1-1	.	13	.	TRBV11-3	CASSYSRDTEAFF	TGTGCCAGCAGCTATAGCCGGGACACTGAAGCTTTCTTT
TRBJ2-3	TRBD2	15	.	TRBV7-2	CASSQLSRGSDTQYF	TGTGCCAGCAGCCAGCTCTCGCGGGGGAGTGATACGCAGTATTTT
TRBJ2-7	.	13	.	TRBV5-4	CASSLYRRDEQYF	TGTGCCAGCAGCTTATATCGCCGGGACGAGCAGTACTTC
TRBJ1-1	.	16	.	TRBV6-5	CASSYVASDRNTEAFF	TGTGCCAGCAGTTACGTGGCCTCAGACAGGAACACTGAAGCTTTCTTT